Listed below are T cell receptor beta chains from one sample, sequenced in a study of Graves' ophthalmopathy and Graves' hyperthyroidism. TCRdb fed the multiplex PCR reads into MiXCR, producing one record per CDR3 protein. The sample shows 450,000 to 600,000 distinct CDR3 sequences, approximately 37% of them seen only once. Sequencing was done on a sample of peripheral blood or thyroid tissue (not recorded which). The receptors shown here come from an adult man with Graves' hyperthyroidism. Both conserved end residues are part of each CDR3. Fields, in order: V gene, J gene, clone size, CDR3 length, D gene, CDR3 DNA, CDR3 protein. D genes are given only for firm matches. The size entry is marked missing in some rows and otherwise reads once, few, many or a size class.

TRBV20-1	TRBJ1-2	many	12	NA	TGCAGTGCTACTCCTCAGGGGTTAGGCTACACCTTC	CSATPQGLGYTF
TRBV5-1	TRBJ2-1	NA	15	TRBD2	TGCGCCAGCGGACTAATAGCGGGAGGTCCCAATGAGCAGTTCTTC	CASGLIAGGPNEQFF
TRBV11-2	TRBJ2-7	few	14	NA	TGTGCCAGCAGTATCAGGGGGGGGGCTTCCGAGCAGTACTTC	CASSIRGGASEQYF
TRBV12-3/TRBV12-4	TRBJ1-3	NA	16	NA	TGTGCCAGCAGTTATACAGGGCCCATCTCTGGAAACACCATATATTTT	CASSYTGPISGNTIYF
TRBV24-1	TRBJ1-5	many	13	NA	TGTGCCACCAGTGACAAGGCCGATCAGCCCCAGCATTTT	CATSDKADQPQHF
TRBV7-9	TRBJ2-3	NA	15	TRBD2	TGTGCCAGCAGCTTGACAACGACTAGCACAGGTACGCAGTATTTT	CASSLTTTSTGTQYF
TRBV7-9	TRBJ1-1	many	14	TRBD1	TGTGCCAGCAGCTTAGAGACAGGGGGCACTGAAGCTTTCTTT	CASSLETGGTEAFF
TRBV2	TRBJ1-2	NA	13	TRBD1	TGTGCCAGCATGGGCCAGGGGGCGCCTGGCTACACCTTC	CASMGQGAPGYTF
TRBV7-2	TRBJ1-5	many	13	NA	TGTGCCAGCAGCTCAGGGTCCAGTCAGCCCCAGCATTTT	CASSSGSSQPQHF
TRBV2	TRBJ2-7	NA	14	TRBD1	TGTGCCAGCAGGGAGGACAGGAATTCCTACGAGCAGTACTTC	CASREDRNSYEQYF